This T cell receptor beta chain was profiled in a study of T cells in Graves' hyperthyroidism and ophthalmopathy. Whole-study findings and limits: A median roughly 6.6 months before onset, the model predicted ophthalmopathy. Ophthalmopathy and stable hyperthyroidism were separated by a 13 V-J model. Most clonotypes expanded in the thyroid (above 0.001) were also present in blood.

TCR beta CDR3 regions were amplified from RNA. The HTBI set primed first-round TCR CDR3 RT-PCR. In TCRdb, the multiplex PCR reads were re-called with MiXCR into one record per CDR3 protein. The sample consists of more than 550,000 distinct CDR3 sequences, about 45% of them appearing once. This clonotype was picked up many times. The antigen remains unidentified. Clinicians diagnosed patients from clinical symptoms, serum thyroxine and TRAb, thyroid ultrasound and orbital computed tomography. The CDR3 contains 12 residues. Germline V gene data show CDR1 as SEHNR and CDR2 as FQNEAQ (reference sequence). V was pared by 5 bases and J by 4 bases, with 2 bases of the junction left unmatched.

The V and J genes are TRBV7-9 and TRBJ2-7; 7 bases fit TRBD2. The source of this sequence is an adult man with Graves' disease, either hyperthyroidism or ophthalmopathy (not recorded which). The sample taken for sequencing was peripheral blood or thyroid tissue (not recorded which). The DNA of the CDR3 is TGTGCCAGCAGCCCCGGGAGGTACGAGCAGTACTTC. As protein: CASSPGRYEQYF.